The rows below give T cell receptor beta chains drawn from one sample of a study of patients and donors after allogeneic stem cell transplantation. TCRdb fed the RT-PCR reads into MiXCR, producing one record per CDR3 protein. In the table there are approximately 150,000 distinct CDR3 sequences, 37% of which are singletons. Sequencing used blood, either unsorted or a sorted T cell fraction (not recorded which). These receptors were taken from a human donor who was either an allogeneic HSCT recipient or a stem cell or donor lymphocyte infusion donor (not recorded which). It is not recorded whose cells these are; they may come from a transplant donor. The CDR3 runs from the conserved cysteine through the conserved F or W. Fields, in order: D gene, J gene, clone size, V gene, CDR3 protein, CDR3 DNA. D genes are given only for firm matches. For some rows the clone size is stated as once, few or many, or as a class when expanded; others skip it.

>NA|TRBJ1-2|NA|TRBV3-1
CASSHFGLGGYTF
TGTGCCAGCAGCCATTTTGGACTGGGGGGCTACACCTTC
>TRBD1|TRBJ2-3|NA|TRBV10-3
CAIRRTGPSTDTQYF
TGTGCCATCAGAAGGACAGGGCCTAGCACAGATACGCAGTATTTT
>NA|TRBJ2-2|NA|TRBV20-1
CSARDNAGANTGELFF
TGCAGTGCTAGAGATAATGCGGGCGCGAACACCGGGGAGCTGTTTTTT
>TRBD2|TRBJ2-1|NA|TRBV7-2
CASSLVLAGGSYNEQFF
TGTGCCAGCAGCCTTGTGTTAGCGGGGGGTTCCTACAATGAGCAGTTCTTC
>NA|TRBJ1-2|NA|TRBV28
CASTPTDGVIGGYTF
TGTGCCAGCACCCCTACGGACGGGGTTATAGGGGGCTACACCTTC
>NA|TRBJ1-1|NA|TRBV11-2
CASSPTRGRMNTEAFF
TGTGCCAGCAGCCCCACGAGGGGACGGATGAACACTGAAGCTTTCTTT
>TRBD2|TRBJ2-5|few|TRBV12-3/TRBV12-4
CASSLARAGAETQYF
TGTGCCAGCAGTTTGGCCCGAGCGGGGGCGGAGACCCAGTACTTC
>TRBD1|TRBJ1-4|few|TRBV5-1
CASSPGTGTGNEKLFF
TGCGCCAGCAGCCCCGGTACCGGGACAGGGAATGAAAAACTGTTTTTT
>NA|TRBJ1-6|NA|TRBV7-6
CASSLEGYNSPLHF
TGTGCCAGCAGCTTGGAAGGGTATAATTCACCCCTCCACTTT
>TRBD2|TRBJ2-3|NA|TRBV10-3
CAPGGASLGDTQYF
TGTGCCCCGGGAGGGGCTTCTTTGGGAGATACGCAGTATTTT
>TRBD2|TRBJ2-1|NA|TRBV7-3
CASSLTRSGGFYNEQFF
TGTGCCAGCAGCTTAACACGTAGCGGGGGATTCTACAATGAGCAGTTCTTC
>NA|TRBJ2-7|NA|TRBV6-6
CASSAGGMLEQYF
TGTGCCAGCAGTGCCGGAGGGATGTTAGAGCAGTACTTC
>NA|TRBJ1-4|NA|TRBV5-1
CASTDPGLKLFF
TGCGCCAGCACCGATCCAGGTCTCAAACTGTTTTTT
>NA|TRBJ1-1|NA|TRBV6-6
CASSYQRGRTEAFF
TGTGCCAGCAGTTACCAGCGGGGACGGACTGAAGCTTTCTTT
>TRBD1|TRBJ1-1|NA|TRBV6-2/TRBV6-3
CASSPPGQGAQTEAFF
TGTGCCAGCAGTCCTCCGGGACAGGGGGCGCAAACTGAAGCTTTCTTT
>TRBD1|TRBJ1-5|few|TRBV9
CASSVGRGLQPQHF
TGTGCCAGCAGCGTAGGAAGGGGGCTACAGCCCCAGCATTTT
>NA|TRBJ1-1|few|TRBV5-1
CASSLPETTGSTEAFF
TGCGCCAGCAGCTTGCCCGAGACGACAGGATCCACTGAAGCTTTCTTT
>NA|TRBJ1-1|NA|TRBV6-6
CASSSTETGEAFF
TGTGCCAGCAGTTCAACTGAAACGGGTGAAGCTTTCTTT
>TRBD1|TRBJ2-5|NA|TRBV11-2
CASSFGQGKETQYF
TGTGCCAGCAGCTTTGGACAGGGGAAAGAGACCCAGTACTTC
>NA|TRBJ1-1|few|TRBV7-9
CASSLPTGRAGRAFF
TGTGCCAGCAGCTTGCCGACGGGACGGGCTGGTAGGGCTTTCTTT
>NA|TRBJ1-2|few|TRBV7-3
CASSPDGYGYTF
TGTGCCAGCAGCCCGGACGGCTATGGCTACACCTTC
>TRBD2|TRBJ2-1|NA|TRBV11-2
CASRVGGIRYNEQFF
TGTGCCAGCAGGGTCGGGGGGATTCGCTACAATGAGCAGTTCTTC
>NA|TRBJ1-6|few|TRBV7-7
CASSLAYNSPLHF
TGTGCTAGCAGCTTAGCGTATAATTCACCCCTCCACTTT
>NA|TRBJ1-6|NA|TRBV28
CASSLDVRVALHF
TGTGCCAGCAGTTTAGATGTCCGTGTAGCCCTCCACTTT
>NA|TRBJ1-4|NA|TRBV20-1
CSAGGGINEKLFF
TGCAGTGCTGGGGGGGGCATTAATGAAAAACTGTTTTTT
>TRBD1|TRBJ2-2|NA|TRBV10-3
CAISESPGGLTGELFF
TGTGCCATCAGTGAGTCCCCAGGGGGTCTCACCGGGGAGCTGTTTTTT
>TRBD2|TRBJ2-3|few|TRBV30
CAWSVLAGSTDTQYF
TGTGCCTGGAGTGTTCTAGCGGGGAGCACAGATACGCAGTATTTT
>NA|TRBJ2-1|NA|TRBV24-1
CATSDLRELVDEQFF
TGTGCCACCAGTGATTTAAGGGAATTGGTCGATGAGCAGTTCTTC
>NA|TRBJ1-1|NA|TRBV6-1
CASGPAPNTEAFF
TGTGCCAGCGGCCCGGCCCCGAACACTGAAGCTTTCTTT
>TRBD1|TRBJ1-2|few|TRBV15
CATSSYQGGGYTF
TGTGCCACCAGCAGCTATCAGGGGGGTGGCTACACCTTC
>TRBD1|TRBJ1-4|NA|TRBV7-8
CASSRRDRGPEKLFF
TGTGCCAGCAGCCGACGGGACAGGGGGCCTGAAAAACTGTTTTTT
>TRBD1|TRBJ2-1|few|TRBV4-1
CASSLQDREVGDEQFF
TGCGCCAGCAGCCTTCAAGACAGGGAAGTTGGGGATGAGCAGTTCTTC
>NA|TRBJ1-3|NA|TRBV9
CASSVGSGNTIYF
TGTGCCAGCAGCGTTGGCTCTGGAAACACCATATATTTT
>TRBD2|TRBJ2-1|NA|TRBV9
CASSVVSGGAYNEQFF
TGTGCCAGCAGCGTAGTGAGCGGGGGGGCGTACAATGAGCAGTTCTTC
>NA|TRBJ1-2|few|TRBV28
CASAIGPYGYTF
TGTGCCAGCGCCATCGGTCCCTATGGCTACACCTTC
>TRBD1|TRBJ1-2|few|TRBV6-1
CASSEDPGGEGYTF
TGTGCCAGCAGTGAAGATCCAGGGGGCGAGGGCTACACCTTC
>NA|TRBJ2-1|NA|TRBV5-1
CASSFDSARGEQFF
TGCGCCAGCAGCTTCGACAGCGCAAGAGGGGAGCAGTTCTTC